These 23 T cell receptor beta chains were all obtained from the same sample, sequenced in a study of cytomegalovirus exposure and HLA in healthy donors. In the PCR, 60 Vbeta and 13 Jbeta primers were used. Produced via immunoSEQ multiplex PCR; TCRdb's table is partial and in-frame only. The data show 84,000 or so clones, about 80% seen once. Sample: PBMCs. The receptors originated from a man aged 45 to 65 in good health and CMV-seronegative.

The DNA for the CDR3 is TGCGCCAGCAGCCAAGCCGCCGGGACAGCAAACTCGTATGGCTACACCTTC. This encodes CASSQAAGTANSYGYTF. This chain connects TRBV4-3 to TRBJ1-2, with 7 bases fitting TRBD1. CDR1 is LGHNA, CDR2 YSLEER, per germline. The CDR3 length is 17 residues. Germline trimming cut 1 base from V and 5 bases from J; bases unmatched to any gene: 13.

This chain joins TRBV5-1 and TRBJ2-7; 9 nucleotides line up with TRBD2. Germline CDR1 is SGHRS and CDR2 is YFSETQ. V was clipped by 1 base and J by 2 bases; unmatched bases: 4. The CDR3 length is 15 residues. The CDR3 DNA reads TGCGCCAGCAGCTTGTATGGGACTAGCACCTACGAGCAGTACTTC. It translates to CASSLYGTSTYEQYF.

Concerning this clone: One end of the junction is discordant with germline, which a read error may explain. V usage is TRBV7-9 and J usage is TRBJ1-1, with 9 bases aligning to TRBD1. The CDR3 spans 16 residues. From germline, CDR1 is SEHNR and CDR2 FQNEAQ (reference sequence). CDR3 residues: CSSSLGQGTGLTEAFF. The CDR3, as DNA: TGTTCCAGCAGCTTAGGTCAAGGGACAGGGCTTACTGAAGCTTTCTTT.

In DNA form, the CDR3 reads TGTGCCAGCATGACCCCTGGACTGGCCAAAAACATTCAGTACTTC. Amino acid sequence: CASMTPGLAKNIQYF. The J gene is TRBJ2-4, the V gene TRBV2, with D possibly matching TRBD2 (5 bases). The CDR3 runs to 15 residues. Germline V CDR1 and CDR2: SNHLY, FYNNEI. V was clipped by 7 bases and J by 1 base, with 14 bases between them. Full variable domain (outside the CDR3, taken from reference TRBV2 and TRBJ2-4): EPEVTQTPSHQVTQMGQEVILRCVPISNHLYFYWYRQILGQKVEFLVSFYNNEISEKSEIFDDQFSVERPDGSNFTLKIRSTKLEDSAMYFCASMTPGLAKNIQYFGAGTRLSVL.

The chain employs TRBV4-1 and TRBJ1-1, with D unclear. Germline V gene lookup returns CDR1 MGHRA and CDR2 YSYEKL. Trimming pared 1 base from V and 8 bases from J, leaving 14 bases between. This CDR3 spans 14 amino acids. CDR3 amino acids: CASSQGPYPPEAFF. The CDR3 bases are TGCGCCAGCAGCCAAGGCCCCTATCCGCCCGAAGCTTTCTTT.

The rearrangement links TRBV7-6 to TRBJ2-2; the match to TRBD1 covers 8 bases. The junction had 12 bases not matched to a gene; V was cut back by 1 base and J by 2 bases. The CDR3 loop spans 19 amino acids. The germline V gene encodes CDR1 SGHVS and CDR2 FNYEAQ. The CDR3: CASSLVRGRSSSNTGELFF. DNA of the CDR3: TGTGCCAGCAGCTTAGTCAGGGGGCGAAGCAGTTCTAACACCGGGGAGCTGTTTTTT.

The chain is built from TRBV18 and TRBJ1-2, with unresolved D. Trimming stripped 3 bases from V and 3 bases from J, with 11 bases between. This CDR3 has 14 amino acids. The germline gives CDR1 KGHSH, CDR2 LQKENI. The CDR3 loop reads CASSPSPEDYGYTF. CDR3 coding DNA: TGTGCCAGCTCACCCAGCCCAGAGGACTATGGCTACACCTTC.

V and J are TRBV7-9 and TRBJ2-5, with D tentatively TRBD1 (6 bases). The V gene's germline CDR1 is SEHNR and CDR2 FQNEAQ (reference sequence). V was shortened by 4 bases and J by 6 bases, with 18 bases between the two germline ends. The CDR3 is 15 residues long. The CDR3, as DNA: TGTGCCAGCAGCTCGCAGGGGTCCCAGGCAAAGACCCAGTACTTC. Amino acids: CASSSQGSQAKTQYF.

The chain uses TRBV10-3 and TRBJ2-7; 11 bases align to TRBD1. In germline, CDR1 is ENHRY, CDR2 SYGVKD. V lost 4 bases and J lost 2; bases outside the gene matches: 4. This CDR3 has 15 amino acids. The CDR3 loop is CAISAGTGGAYEQYF. CDR3 coding DNA: TGTGCCATCAGTGCGGGGACAGGGGGGGCCTACGAGCAGTACTTC.

CDR3 sequence: CATSRDPIAYYEQYF. As DNA, the CDR3 is TGTGCCACCAGCAGAGACCCGATAGCATACTACGAGCAGTACTTC. The chain has TRBV15 and TRBJ2-5; no clear D. The end of the DNA fits TRBJ2-7 better, so the J call may be wrong. The CDR3 totals 15 residues. CDR1 LNHNV and CDR2 YYDKDF come from the germline V gene (reference sequence).

The chain carries TRBV5-4 and TRBJ1-4, with TRBD1 as a possible D gene (5 bases). Trimming left V 6 bases short and J 0 bases short, with 9 bases between. Germline-derived CDR1 and CDR2 are SGHNT and YYREEE (reference sequence). CDR3 length: 14 residues. CDR3 loop: CASTQGATNEKLFF. In nucleotides, the CDR3 is TGTGCCAGCACCCAGGGTGCAACTAATGAAAAACTGTTTTTT.

This chain links TRBV21-1 with TRBJ2-2; TRBD1, the table's D call, lacks a check against the DNA. TRBV21-1 corresponds to a pseudogene. CDR3 length: 15 residues. The DNA of the CDR3 is TGTGCCAGCAGCATACCCTGGGCAGGGACCGGGGAGCTGTTTTTT. Protein sequence: CASSIPWAGTGELFF.

This chain joins TRBV19 and TRBJ1-6; TRBD1 is a possible D gene (5 bases). This CDR3 comprises 12 residues. Germline V gene sequence: CDR1 LNHDA, CDR2 SQIVND (reference sequence). With 5 bases removed from V and 12 bases from J, the gap between germline ends came to 11 bases. As DNA, the CDR3 is TGTGCCAGTAGTGGGGGACTTCTACCCCTCCACTTT. Translation gives CASSGGLLPLHF. The variable domain in full, with the rest retrieved from reference TRBV19 and TRBJ1-6, is DGGITQSPKYLFRKEGQNVTLSCEQNLNHDAMYWYRQDPGQGLRLIYYSQIVNDFQKGDIAEGYSVSREKKESFPLTVTSAQKNPTAFYLCASSGGLLPLHFGNGTRLTVT.

J is TRBJ1-6 and V is TRBV6-4, with D uncertain. Trimming stripped 0 bases from V and 7 bases from J, with 19 bases between. Per the germline V gene, CDR1 is MRHNA and CDR2 is SNTAGT. The CDR3 is 18 amino acids. CDR3 loop: CASSDSIKGGPQNSPLHF. For the CDR3, the DNA is TGTGCCAGCAGTGACTCGATCAAGGGAGGGCCTCAAAATTCACCCCTCCACTTT.

Concerning this clone itself: Sequence at one end of the junction differs from germline and may be a read error. The sample contains more than one DNA sequence encoding this CDR3. V gene TRBV4-1 combines with J gene TRBJ2-3, with a weak D call TRBD2 (5 bases). The CDR3 has 14 amino acids. Germline values: CDR1 MGHRA, CDR2 YSYEKL. DNA of the CDR3: TGCGCTAGCAGCCAGGCTAGCCGCGCAGATACGCAGTATTTT. Translated, it gives CASSQASRADTQYF.

The V and J genes are TRBV10-3 and TRBJ2-3; no reliable D call. V was shortened by 6 bases and J by 3 bases, with 16 bases between the two germline ends. This CDR3 comprises 15 residues. Germline CDR1 is ENHRY and CDR2 is SYGVKD. CDR3 nucleotides: TGTGCCATCAGGAGTGGGCAGATATCGACAGATACGCAGTATTTT. It specifies CAIRSGQISTDTQYF.

This clone was recorded only once. Other DNA sequences in this specimen translate into the identical CDR3. CDR3 in amino acids: CASSSSGGTGELFF. The DNA of the CDR3 is TGTGCCAGCAGTTCCTCAGGGGGGACCGGGGAGCTGTTTTTT. This chain uses TRBV28 with TRBJ2-2, with D maybe TRBD1 (7 bases). Looked up from germline, CDR1 is MDHEN and CDR2 is SYDVKM. The CDR3 covers 14 residues. V lost 4 bases to trimming and J lost 5 bases, with 11 bases between them.

The chain links TRBV18 to TRBJ1-2, with D tentatively TRBD1 (6 bases). Germline CDR1 and CDR2: KGHSH and LQKENI. Between the trimmed V and J ends, which lost 3 bases and 0 bases, there was a span of 11 bases. The CDR3 consists of 15 residues. The CDR3 is CASSPDSGTNYGYTF. CDR3 coding DNA: TGTGCCAGCTCACCGGACAGCGGCACTAACTATGGCTACACCTTC.

The V gene is TRBV5-6, the J gene TRBJ2-2, with a tentative D call TRBD2 (6 bases). The germline CDR1 and CDR2 sequences are SGHDT and YYEEEE. Trimming cost V 4 bases and J 4 bases, with 8 bases left between them. The CDR3 is made up of 13 amino acids. The CDR3 is CASSTGGTGELFF. The DNA of the CDR3 is TGTGCCAGCAGCACCGGGGGCACCGGGGAGCTGTTTTTT.

V gene TRBV6-5 combines with J gene TRBJ1-2, with TRBD1 as a possible D gene (5 bases). Germline values: CDR1 MNHEY, CDR2 SVGAGI. Trimming shortened V by 5 bases and J by 7 bases, and 14 bases separated the two germline ends. The CDR3 spans 13 residues. In DNA form, the CDR3 reads TGTGCCAGCAGTGCTGCCGGGGGGAGTGGCTACACCTTC. Its protein is CASSAAGGSGYTF.

The genes are TRBV6-1 and TRBJ1-2; the D is unclear. Germline V gives CDR1 MNHNS, CDR2 SASEGT. V lost 2 bases, J lost 1 base, and 2 bases lay in between. CDR3 length equals 12 residues. The CDR3 reads CASSERNYGYTF. The CDR3 coding sequence is TGTGCCAGCAGTGAACGTAACTATGGCTACACCTTC.

This clone was picked up one time. The genes are TRBV9 and TRBJ1-6, with D maybe TRBD1 (6 bases). The germline V gene has CDR1 SGDLS and CDR2 YYNGEE. V was shortened by 5 bases and J by 7 bases, with 13 bases between the two germline ends. The CDR3 is 14 residues long. The DNA for the CDR3 is TGTGCCAGCAGTGCTAGGACAGAAAATTCACCCCTCCACTTT. This gives the protein CASSARTENSPLHF. Drawing the rest from reference TRBV9 and TRBJ1-6, the complete variable domain is DSGVTQTPKHLITATGQRVTLRCSPRSGDLSVYWYQQSLDQGLQFLIQYYNGEERAKGNILERFSAQQFPDLHSELNLSSLELGDSALYFCASSARTENSPLHFGNGTRLTVT.

The chain has TRBV5-4 and TRBJ1-1; 7 bases are shared with TRBD1. The germline CDR1 and CDR2 sequences are SGHNT and YYREEE (reference sequence). CDR3 length: 14 amino acids. After removal of 3 bases from V and 2 bases from J, the junction contained 4 bases not matched to a gene. For the CDR3, the DNA is TGTGCCAGCAGCTCCACAGGGGAAAACACTGAAGCTTTCTTT. Amino acid sequence: CASSSTGENTEAFF.